A selection of T cell receptor beta chains follows, all from one sample in a study of shared clonotypes between healthy human individuals. This table comes from immunoSEQ multiplex PCR, and its TCRdb copy is limited to in-frame clones, with some not included. The sample contains about 1 million clones, around 76% of which appear only once. The sequenced sample consisted of memory CD4+ T cells sorted from blood. The source of these receptors is a young man in good health. Both conserved end residues are part of each CDR3. A D gene is named only where the DNA matches it firmly. Not every row has a clone size; where given, it reads once, few, many or a size class.

V,D,size,J,length,CDR3,DNA
TRBV7-9,TRBD2,.,TRBJ2-5,15,CASSFTGGPEETQYF,TGTGCCAGCAGCTTTACGGGAGGCCCTGAAGAGACCCAGTACTTC
TRBV5-1,TRBD1,.,TRBJ2-1,17,CASSLDRGLGGRNEQFF,TGCGCCAGCAGCCTTGACAGGGGGCTCGGAGGTCGCAATGAGCAGTTCTTC
TRBV7-9,.,.,TRBJ2-7,14,CASSSFGSSYEQYF,TGTGCCAGCAGCTCCTTCGGCAGCTCCTACGAGCAGTACTTC
TRBV28,.,.,TRBJ2-7,18,CASSFFSWWNQTGSEQYF,TGTGCCAGCAGTTTTTTTTCTTGGTGGAATCAAACAGGTTCCGAGCAGTACTTC
TRBV19,.,few,TRBJ1-5,13,CASSLQVNQPQHF,TGTGCCAGTAGCCTTCAGGTAAATCAGCCCCAGCATTTT
TRBV10-3,TRBD2,.,TRBJ2-3,14,CALGSGGGTDTQYF,TGTGCCTTGGGGTCGGGGGGTGGCACAGATACGCAGTATTTT
TRBV5-1,TRBD1,.,TRBJ1-2,14,CASSSQGQKYGYTF,TGCGCCAGCAGCTCTCAGGGACAGAAATATGGCTACACCTTC
TRBV5-1,.,.,TRBJ2-3,14,CASSLTDPTDTQYF,TGCGCCAGCAGCCTAACGGACCCAACAGATACGCAGTATTTT
TRBV6-1,.,.,TRBJ1-1,16,CASSGPRVEKNTEAFF,TGTGCCAGCAGTGGGCCAAGGGTGGAGAAAAACACTGAAGCTTTCTTT
TRBV5-1,TRBD1,few,TRBJ2-7,15,CASSKLGTGVYEQYF,TGCGCCAGCAGCAAACTCGGGACAGGGGTGTACGAGCAGTACTTC
TRBV7-2,TRBD2,.,TRBJ2-5,15,CASRRLAGGGETQYF,TGTGCCAGCAGGCGACTAGCGGGAGGTGGAGAGACCCAGTACTTC
TRBV2,TRBD1,.,TRBJ1-1,16,CASSALPDRVNTEAFF,TGTGCCAGCAGTGCTCTACCGGACAGGGTGAACACTGAAGCTTTCTTT
TRBV19,.,.,TRBJ1-2,15,CASSMPDGGYYGYTF,TGTGCCAGTAGTATGCCGGACGGCGGTTACTATGGCTACACCTTC
TRBV5-1,TRBD2,.,TRBJ2-5,14,CASGAGDAQETQYF,TGCGCCAGCGGGGCGGGGGACGCTCAAGAGACCCAGTACTTC
TRBV9,TRBD1,.,TRBJ1-4,15,CASSARGRGGEKLFF,TGTGCCAGCAGCGCCAGGGGGCGCGGAGGTGAAAAACTGTTTTTT
TRBV21-1,.,.,TRBJ2-7,17,CASSHEGRPGVGYEQYF,TGTGCCAGCAGCCACGAGGGAAGACCCGGGGTAGGATACGAGCAGTACTTC
TRBV5-5,.,.,TRBJ1-1,14,CASSLAVTNTEAFF,TGTGCCAGCAGCTTGGCCGTCACGAACACTGAAGCTTTCTTT
TRBV11-2,.,.,TRBJ2-2,14,CASEINPNTGELFF,TGTGCCAGCGAGATTAATCCGAACACCGGGGAGCTGTTTTTT
TRBV29-1,.,.,TRBJ2-5,13,CSVPRGGQETQYF,TGCAGCGTTCCTAGGGGGGGTCAAGAGACCCAGTACTTC
TRBV27,.,once,TRBJ1-1,14,CASSLIGQDTEAFF,TGTGCCAGCAGTTTAATTGGGCAAGACACTGAAGCTTTCTTT
TRBV19,TRBD1,.,TRBJ1-3,15,CASAQGQSRGNTIYF,TGTGCCAGTGCCCAGGGACAGTCGCGCGGAAACACCATATATTTT
TRBV5-4,.,.,TRBJ1-2,12,CASSVPGSLLNF,TGTGCCAGCAGCGTACCAGGGTCCCTACTTAACTTC
TRBV6-5,TRBD1,.,TRBJ2-2,15,CASRIDRAIPGELFF,TGTGCCAGCAGGATAGACAGGGCCATCCCCGGGGAGCTGTTTTTT
TRBV19,.,.,TRBJ1-2,14,CATHPGGLGYGYTF,TGTGCCACTCATCCGGGGGGCCTGGGCTATGGCTACACCTTC
TRBV25-1,.,.,TRBJ2-7,15,CASSDGDRLWGEQYF,TGTGCCAGCAGTGATGGGGACCGACTATGGGGGGAGCAGTACTTC
TRBV7-2,.,.,TRBJ2-5,14,CASSLGGRVETQYF,TGTGCCAGCAGCTTAGGCGGCAGGGTGGAGACCCAGTACTTC
TRBV6-1,.,once,TRBJ2-5,14,CATSIGGVGETQYF,TGTGCCACCAGTATAGGGGGGGTTGGGGAGACCCAGTACTTC
TRBV6-5,TRBD2,.,TRBJ2-3,16,CASSYWASGSTDTQYF,TGTGCCAGCAGTTACTGGGCTAGCGGAAGCACAGATACGCAGTATTTT
TRBV10-2,TRBD2,.,TRBJ2-3,12,CASSGSIDTQYF,TGCGCCAGTAGCGGGAGCATAGATACGCAGTATTTT
TRBV10-1,.,medium-sized,TRBJ1-6,17,CASSESGREVYNSPLHF,TGCGCCAGCAGTGAATCGGGGAGAGAGGTCTATAATTCACCCCTCCACTTT
TRBV28,TRBD1,.,TRBJ1-5,15,CASSAQGEGNQPQHF,TGTGCCAGCAGTGCACAGGGGGAGGGCAATCAGCCCCAGCATTTT
TRBV18,TRBD1,few,TRBJ2-7,13,CASSPGQDYEQYF,TGTGCCAGCTCACCGGGACAGGACTACGAGCAGTACTTC
TRBV10-3,TRBD1,.,TRBJ1-5,15,CAISRTGDRNQPQHF,TGTGCCATCAGTCGGACAGGGGATAGGAATCAGCCCCAGCATTTT
TRBV19,.,few,TRBJ1-1,13,CASSMLDWTEAFF,TGTGCCAGTAGTATGTTGGACTGGACTGAAGCTTTCTTT
TRBV6-5,.,once,TRBJ1-1,13,CASRRGTGTEAFF,TGTGCCAGCAGACGTGGGACGGGCACTGAAGCTTTCTTT
TRBV10-2,.,few,TRBJ1-5,13,CASSRTVDQPQHF,TGCGCCAGCAGTAGGACGGTGGATCAGCCCCAGCATTTT
TRBV18,.,once,TRBJ1-4,15,CASSPQTGMREKLFF,TGTGCCAGCTCACCACAGACGGGCATGAGAGAAAAACTGTTTTTT
TRBV5-1,TRBD1,.,TRBJ2-7,16,CASSLETGQGSYEQYF,TGCGCCAGCAGCTTGGAGACAGGACAGGGGTCCTACGAGCAGTACTTC
TRBV5-6,TRBD1,.,TRBJ2-2,14,CASSPNRGTGELFF,TGTGCCAGCAGCCCAAACAGGGGCACCGGGGAGCTGTTTTTT
TRBV25-1,.,.,TRBJ2-7,13,CASGAGTSYEQYF,TGTGCCAGCGGGGCAGGGACTTCCTACGAGCAGTACTTC
TRBV29-1,TRBD2,.,TRBJ2-1,14,CSVEAGGRGNEQFF,TGCAGCGTTGAGGCGGGGGGCCGGGGGAATGAGCAGTTCTTC
TRBV29-1,.,.,TRBJ2-7,14,CSVGAGRTDYEQYF,TGCAGCGTTGGAGCGGGACGGACAGACTACGAGCAGTACTTC
TRBV2,.,.,TRBJ1-2,15,CASSAESLANYGYTF,TGTGCCAGCAGTGCGGAAAGCTTAGCTAACTATGGCTACACCTTC
TRBV7-2,.,.,TRBJ2-2,16,CASSFRPRGFTGELFF,TGTGCCAGCAGCTTCCGTCCCAGGGGCTTCACCGGGGAGCTGTTTTTT
TRBV30,.,many,TRBJ2-1,14,CAWVRTSSYNEQFF,TGTGCCTGGGTTAGGACAAGCTCCTACAATGAGCAGTTCTTC
TRBV5-1,TRBD1,.,TRBJ2-5,16,CASSLPGTGGQETQYF,TGCGCCAGCAGCTTGCCCGGGACAGGGGGCCAAGAGACCCAGTACTTC